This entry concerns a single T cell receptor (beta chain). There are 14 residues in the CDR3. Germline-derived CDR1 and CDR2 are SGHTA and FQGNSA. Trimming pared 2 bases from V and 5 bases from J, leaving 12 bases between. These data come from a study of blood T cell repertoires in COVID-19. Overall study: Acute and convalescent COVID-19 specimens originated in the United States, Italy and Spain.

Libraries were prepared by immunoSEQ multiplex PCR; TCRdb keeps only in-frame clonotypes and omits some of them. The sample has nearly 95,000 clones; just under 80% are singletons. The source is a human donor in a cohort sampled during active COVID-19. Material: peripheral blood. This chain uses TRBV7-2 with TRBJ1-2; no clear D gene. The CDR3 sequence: CASSLLLQIYGYTF. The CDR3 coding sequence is TGTGCCAGCAGCTTACTTTTACAGATATATGGCTACACCTTC.